This T cell receptor beta chain was sequenced for a study of beta chain features in type 1 diabetes. General observations from the study: Shortening that was moderate but significant affected the TCRB CDR3s of Type 1 diabetes patients in all four CD4+ subsets. Among type 1 diabetes patients, VDJ junctions had fewer insertions and more deletions. Within patients, naive, central memory and Treg TCRB repertoires seemed more similar than within healthy donors.

The authors reverse transcribed all of the isolated RNA, so sequencing captured expressed TCRB transcripts. The assay was immunoSEQ multiplex PCR, and TCRdb's table has in-frame clones only and misses some. The repertoire holds tens of thousands of clones, with 60% to 75% as singletons. Of note for this clone: Antigen specificity is unknown.

Germline loops: CDR1 LNHDA, CDR2 SQIVND (reference sequence). This CDR3 has 17 amino acids. J gave up 2 bases and V 3 bases, and 7 bases lay outside the gene matches. This receptor was obtained from a woman aged 40 to 50 in good health. This rearrangement joins TRBV19 to TRBJ2-7; the match to TRBD2 covers 13 bases. Input material: Tregs from blood. DNA of the CDR3: TGTGCCAGTAGTATGACTAGCGGGGGGATCCTGCCCTACGAGCAGTACTTC. Translating it yields CASSMTSGGILPYEQYF.